Each of the 9 T cell receptor beta chains below was sequenced from the same sample in a study of shared clonotypes between healthy human individuals. Only in-frame clones appear in the TCRdb table, and some are missing; sequencing was by immunoSEQ multiplex PCR. The table records around 700,000 clones, around two thirds of them present only once. The sequenced sample consisted of memory CD4+ T cells sorted from blood. The subset was: CD45RA-negative fraction. Every receptor here comes from a woman aged 30 to 39 in good health.

The chain employs TRBV7-9 and TRBJ1-1; D ambiguous. Germline CDR1 SEHNR, CDR2 FQNEAQ (reference sequence). V dropped 5 bases and J dropped 5 bases, with 6 bases sitting between them. The CDR3 has 11 residues. The CDR3 loop is CASSPRTEAFF. DNA for the CDR3: TGTGCCAGCAGCCCCAGAACTGAAGCTTTCTTT.

The chain has TRBV29-1 and TRBJ2-1; 10 bases are shared with TRBD2. V shed 5 bases and J 8 bases; nucleotides not matched to a gene: 9. Per the germline V gene, CDR1 is SQVTM and CDR2 is ANQGSEA. This CDR3 has 14 amino acids. As DNA, the CDR3 is TGCAGCGTTCCTAGACTAGCGGGTAGGGATGAGCAGTTCTTC. Translated: CSVPRLAGRDEQFF.

The chain uses TRBV5-1 and TRBJ1-1; TRBD1 aligns across 9 bases. Unmatched junction bases numbered 7, after V lost 4 bases and J lost 0 bases. In germline, CDR1 is SGHRS, CDR2 YFSETQ. This CDR3 is built from 16 residues. This CDR3 is CASSETGGDMNTEAFF. The CDR3 DNA reads TGCGCCAGCAGCGAGACAGGGGGTGATATGAACACTGAAGCTTTCTTT.

This sequence joins TRBV5-6 and TRBJ2-7; D not certain. Germline V gene data show CDR1 as SGHDT and CDR2 as YYEEEE. The V and J ends lost 2 bases and 0 bases respectively, with 9 bases between them. This CDR3 region has 14 residues. The DNA of the CDR3 is TGTGCCAGCAGCTTATACCGGAGCTCCTACGAGCAGTACTTC. Protein sequence: CASSLYRSSYEQYF. Filled out from reference TRBV5-6 and TRBJ2-7, the complete variable domain reads DAGVTQSPTHLIKTRGQQVTLRCSPKSGHDTVSWYQQALGQGPQFIFQYYEEEERQRGNFPDRFSGHQFPNYSSELNVNALLLGDSALYLCASSLYRSSYEQYFGPGTRLTVT.

V usage is TRBV5-4 and J usage is TRBJ2-4; tentatively, D is TRBD1 or TRBD2 (5 bases each). V lost 3 bases, J lost 3 bases, and 10 bases lay in between. The germline V gene has CDR1 SGHNT and CDR2 YYREEE (reference sequence). CDR3 length equals 14 residues. The CDR3, as DNA: TGTGCCAGCAGCTCCGGGACGGACAAAAACATTCAGTACTTC. Translated: CASSSGTDKNIQYF. The full variable domain, rest sourced from reference TRBV5-4 and TRBJ2-4, is ETGVTQSPTHLIKTRGQQVTLRCSSQSGHNTVSWYQQALGQGPQFIFQYYREEENGRGNFPPRFSGLQFPNYSSELNVNALELDDSALYLCASSSGTDKNIQYFGAGTRLSVL.

The chain's CDR3 is CASSSADFSYNEQFF. The CDR3 DNA reads TGCGCCAGCAGTTCAGCGGATTTCTCCTACAATGAGCAGTTCTTC. The chain uses TRBV5-1 and TRBJ2-1; D may be TRBD2 (5 bases). This CDR3 has 15 residues. Trimming removed 5 bases from V and 0 bases from J, with 12 bases in between. In germline, CDR1 is SGHRS, CDR2 YFSETQ.

In DNA form, the CDR3 reads TGCGCCAGCAGCCAAGTGGGGGGGAGCTATGGCTACACCTTC. Translated, it gives CASSQVGGSYGYTF. This chain connects TRBV4-1 to TRBJ1-2, with D perhaps TRBD1 (5 bases). The V gene lost 1 base and the J gene lost 4 bases, with 10 bases spanning the gap. The V gene's germline CDR1 is MGHRA and CDR2 YSYEKL. The CDR3 spans 14 residues.

The V call is TRBV6-5, the J call TRBJ1-1; D call uncertain. Germline V gene lookup returns CDR1 MNHEY and CDR2 SVGAGI. There are 14 residues in the CDR3. V was shortened by 7 bases and J by 5 bases, with 17 bases between the two germline ends. This CDR3 reads CASIQPGSVTEAFF. CDR3 sequence (DNA): TGTGCCAGCATCCAACCGGGGAGCGTGACTGAAGCTTTCTTT.

This clone was observed a handful of times. This rearrangement joins TRBV6-5 to TRBJ2-6, with D possibly being TRBD2 (6 bases). CDR3 length: 15 amino acids. From germline, CDR1 is MNHEY and CDR2 SVGAGI. Trimming took 7 bases from V and 4 from J, leaving 14 bases between them. The CDR3 sequence: CASTDGGAGANVLTF. The CDR3 region has the DNA TGTGCCAGCACCGACGGGGGAGCCGGGGCCAACGTCCTGACTTTC.